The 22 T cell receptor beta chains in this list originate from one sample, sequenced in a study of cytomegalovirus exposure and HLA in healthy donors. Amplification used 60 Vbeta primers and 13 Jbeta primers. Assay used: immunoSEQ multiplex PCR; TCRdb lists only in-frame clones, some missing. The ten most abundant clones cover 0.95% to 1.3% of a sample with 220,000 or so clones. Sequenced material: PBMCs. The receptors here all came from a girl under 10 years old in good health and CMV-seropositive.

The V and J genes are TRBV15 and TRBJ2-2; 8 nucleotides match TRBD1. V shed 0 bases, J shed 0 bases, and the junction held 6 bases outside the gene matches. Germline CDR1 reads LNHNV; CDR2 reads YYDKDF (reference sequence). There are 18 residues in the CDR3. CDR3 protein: CATSRDSGGLSNTGELFF. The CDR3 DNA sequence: TGTGCCACCAGCAGAGATTCAGGGGGCTTGTCGAACACCGGGGAGCTGTTTTTT.

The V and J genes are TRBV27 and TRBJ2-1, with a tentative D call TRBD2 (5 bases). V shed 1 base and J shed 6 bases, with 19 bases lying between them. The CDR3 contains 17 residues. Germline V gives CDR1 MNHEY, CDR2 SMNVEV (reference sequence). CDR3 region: CASSLYSRTLNGNEQFF. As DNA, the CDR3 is TGTGCCAGCAGTTTATACTCGAGGACTCTCAATGGCAATGAGCAGTTCTTC.

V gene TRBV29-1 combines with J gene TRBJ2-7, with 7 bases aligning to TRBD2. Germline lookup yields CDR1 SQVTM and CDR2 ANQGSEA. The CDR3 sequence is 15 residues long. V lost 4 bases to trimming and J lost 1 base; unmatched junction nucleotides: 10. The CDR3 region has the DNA TGCAGCGTTGGATTGGGGGGTAGCGGGTCCTACGAGCAGTACTTC. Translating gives CSVGLGGSGSYEQYF.

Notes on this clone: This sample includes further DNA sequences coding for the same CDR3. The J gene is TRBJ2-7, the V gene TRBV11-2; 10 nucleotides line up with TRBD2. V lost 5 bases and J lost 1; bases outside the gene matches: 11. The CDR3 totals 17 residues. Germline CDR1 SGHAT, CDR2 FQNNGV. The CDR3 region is CASSPRASGSWSYEQYF. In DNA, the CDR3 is TGTGCCAGCAGCCCGAGGGCTAGCGGGAGCTGGTCCTACGAGCAGTACTTC. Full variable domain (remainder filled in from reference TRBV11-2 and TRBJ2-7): EAGVAQSPRYKIIEKRQSVAFWCNPISGHATLYWYQQILGQGPKLLIQFQNNGVVDDSQLPKDRFSAERLKGVDSTLKIQPAKLEDSAVYLCASSPRASGSWSYEQYFGPGTRLTVT.

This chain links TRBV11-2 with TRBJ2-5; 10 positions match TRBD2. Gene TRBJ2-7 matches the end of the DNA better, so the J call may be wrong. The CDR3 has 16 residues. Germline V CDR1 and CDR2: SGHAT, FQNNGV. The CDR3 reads CASSLRRLAGIYEQYF. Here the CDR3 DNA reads TGTGCCAGCAGCCTCAGGCGACTAGCGGGTATCTACGAGCAGTACTTC.

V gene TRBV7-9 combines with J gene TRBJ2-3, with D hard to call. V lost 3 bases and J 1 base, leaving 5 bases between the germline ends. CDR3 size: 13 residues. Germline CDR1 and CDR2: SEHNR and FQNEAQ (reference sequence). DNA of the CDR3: TGTGCCAGCAGCTTTGGCCGCACAGATACGCAGTATTTT. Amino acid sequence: CASSFGRTDTQYF.

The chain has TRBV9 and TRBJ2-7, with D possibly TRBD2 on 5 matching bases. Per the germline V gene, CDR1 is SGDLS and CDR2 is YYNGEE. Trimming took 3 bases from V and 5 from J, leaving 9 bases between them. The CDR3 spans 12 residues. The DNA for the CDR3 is TGTGCCAGCAGCGGAGGGTTAGACGAGCAGTACTTC. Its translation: CASSGGLDEQYF.

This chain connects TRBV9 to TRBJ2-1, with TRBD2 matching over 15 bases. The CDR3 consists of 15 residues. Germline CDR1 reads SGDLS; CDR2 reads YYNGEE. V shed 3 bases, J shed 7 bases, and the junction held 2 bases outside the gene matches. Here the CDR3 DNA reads TGTGCCAGCAGCGGAGGGACTAGCGGGAGGAATGAGCAGTTCTTC. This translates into CASSGGTSGRNEQFF.

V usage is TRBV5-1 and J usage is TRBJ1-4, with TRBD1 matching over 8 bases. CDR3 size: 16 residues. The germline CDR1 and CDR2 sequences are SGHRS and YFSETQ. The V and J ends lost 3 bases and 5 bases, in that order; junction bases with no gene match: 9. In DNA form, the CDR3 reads TGCGCCAGCAGCTCCAGTCCGGACAGGGAGAATGAAAAACTGTTTTTT. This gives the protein CASSSSPDRENEKLFF.

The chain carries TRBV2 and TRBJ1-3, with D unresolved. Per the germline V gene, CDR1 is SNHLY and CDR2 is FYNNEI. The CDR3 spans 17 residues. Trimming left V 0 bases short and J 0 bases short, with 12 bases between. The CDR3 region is CASSEALRVSSGNTIYF. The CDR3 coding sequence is TGTGCCAGCAGTGAAGCGCTTCGGGTGAGCTCTGGAAACACCATATATTTT.

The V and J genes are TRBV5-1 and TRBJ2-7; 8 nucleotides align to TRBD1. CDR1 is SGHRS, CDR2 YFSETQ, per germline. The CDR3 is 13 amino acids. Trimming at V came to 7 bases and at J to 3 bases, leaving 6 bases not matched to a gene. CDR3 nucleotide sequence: TGCGCCAGCCGCCAGGGGGCGGGCTACGAGCAGTACTTC. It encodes CASRQGAGYEQYF.

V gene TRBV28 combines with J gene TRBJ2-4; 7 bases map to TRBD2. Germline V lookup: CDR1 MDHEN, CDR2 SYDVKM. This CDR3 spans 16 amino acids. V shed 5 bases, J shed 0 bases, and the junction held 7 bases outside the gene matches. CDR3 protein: CASSPMIAGAKNIQYF. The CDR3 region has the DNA TGTGCCAGCAGTCCGATGATAGCGGGAGCCAAAAACATTCAGTACTTC. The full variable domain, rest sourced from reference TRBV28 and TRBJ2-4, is DVKVTQSSRYLVKRTGEKVFLECVQDMDHENMFWYRQDPGLGLRLIYFSYDVKMKEKGDIPEGYSVSREKKERFSLILESASTNQTSMYLCASSPMIAGAKNIQYFGAGTRLSVL.

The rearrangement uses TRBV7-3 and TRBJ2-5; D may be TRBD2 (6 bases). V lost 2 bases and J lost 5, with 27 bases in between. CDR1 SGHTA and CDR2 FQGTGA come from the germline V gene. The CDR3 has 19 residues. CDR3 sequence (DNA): TGTGCCAGCAGCTTAGCGGGAAGTGCGGCGGGAAAAGGGAGGGAGACCCAGTACTTC. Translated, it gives CASSLAGSAAGKGRETQYF.

The CDR3 DNA reads TGTGCCAGCAGCTTGGGCTGGGCAGGGACCTACGAGCAGTACTTC. As protein: CASSLGWAGTYEQYF. This chain connects TRBV5-6 to TRBJ2-7, with a weak D call TRBD1 (5 bases). This CDR3 comprises 15 residues. CDR1 SGHDT and CDR2 YYEEEE come from the germline V gene. V lost 0 bases to trimming and J lost 2 bases, with 12 bases between them.

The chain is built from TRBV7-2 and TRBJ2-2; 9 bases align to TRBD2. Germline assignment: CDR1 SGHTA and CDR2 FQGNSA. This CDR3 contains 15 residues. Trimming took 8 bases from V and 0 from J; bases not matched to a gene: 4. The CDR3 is CASGASGTNTGELFF. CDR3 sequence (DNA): TGTGCCAGCGGAGCTAGCGGGACGAACACCGGGGAGCTGTTTTTT.

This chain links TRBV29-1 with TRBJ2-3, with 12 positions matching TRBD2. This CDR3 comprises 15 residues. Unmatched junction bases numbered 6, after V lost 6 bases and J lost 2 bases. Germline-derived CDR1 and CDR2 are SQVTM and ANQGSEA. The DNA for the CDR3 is TGCAGCGTAAGGGGACTAGCGGGTCCCACAGATACGCAGTATTTT. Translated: CSVRGLAGPTDTQYF.

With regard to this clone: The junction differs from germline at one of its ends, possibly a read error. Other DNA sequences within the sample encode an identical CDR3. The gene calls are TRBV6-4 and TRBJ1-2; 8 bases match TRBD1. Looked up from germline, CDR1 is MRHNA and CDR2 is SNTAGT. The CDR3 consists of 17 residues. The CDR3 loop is CASSEHAAGGPNYGYTF. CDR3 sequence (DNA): TGTGCCAGCTCTGAGCACGCGGCAGGGGGCCCTAACTATGGTTACACCTTC.

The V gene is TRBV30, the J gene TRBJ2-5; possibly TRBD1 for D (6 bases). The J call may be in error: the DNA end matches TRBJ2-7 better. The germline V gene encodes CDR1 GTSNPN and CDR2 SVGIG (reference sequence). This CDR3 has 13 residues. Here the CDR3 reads CAWSTGPSYEQYF. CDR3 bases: TGTGCCTGGAGCACAGGGCCATCCTACGAGCAGTACTTC.

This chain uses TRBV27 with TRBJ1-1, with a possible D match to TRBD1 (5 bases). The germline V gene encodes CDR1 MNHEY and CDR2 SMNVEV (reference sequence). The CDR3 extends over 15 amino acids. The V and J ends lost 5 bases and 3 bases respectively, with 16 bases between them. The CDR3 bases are TGTGCCAGCAGTCCTAGGGGAGGGATAGACACTGAAGCTTTCTTT. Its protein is CASSPRGGIDTEAFF.

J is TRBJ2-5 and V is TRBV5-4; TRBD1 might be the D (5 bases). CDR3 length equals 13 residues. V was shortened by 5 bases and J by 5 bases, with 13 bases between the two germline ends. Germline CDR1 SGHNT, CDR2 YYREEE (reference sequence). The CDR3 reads CASSQQVQETQYF. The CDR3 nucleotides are TGTGCCAGCAGTCAACAGGTCCAGGAGACCCAGTACTTC.

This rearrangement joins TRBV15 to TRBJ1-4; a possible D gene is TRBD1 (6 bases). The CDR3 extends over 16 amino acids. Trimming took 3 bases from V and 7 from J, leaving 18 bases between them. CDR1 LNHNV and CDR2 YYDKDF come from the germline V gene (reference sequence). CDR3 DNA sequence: TGTGCCACCAGCAGGGGGCAGGGGCCCATAAGTGAAAAACTGTTTTTT. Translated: CATSRGQGPISEKLFF. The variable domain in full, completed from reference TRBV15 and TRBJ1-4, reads DAMVIQNPRYQVTQFGKPVTLSCSQTLNHNVMYWYQQKSSQAPKLLFHYYDKDFNNEADTPDNFQSRRPNTSFCFLDIRSPGLGDTAMYLCATSRGQGPISEKLFFGSGTQLSVL.

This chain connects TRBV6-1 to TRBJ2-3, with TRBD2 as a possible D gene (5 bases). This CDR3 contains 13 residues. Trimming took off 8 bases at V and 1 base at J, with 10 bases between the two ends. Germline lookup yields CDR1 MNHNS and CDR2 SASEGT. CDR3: CASRSGGTDTQYF. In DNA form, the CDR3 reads TGTGCCAGCCGGAGCGGAGGCACAGATACGCAGTATTTT.